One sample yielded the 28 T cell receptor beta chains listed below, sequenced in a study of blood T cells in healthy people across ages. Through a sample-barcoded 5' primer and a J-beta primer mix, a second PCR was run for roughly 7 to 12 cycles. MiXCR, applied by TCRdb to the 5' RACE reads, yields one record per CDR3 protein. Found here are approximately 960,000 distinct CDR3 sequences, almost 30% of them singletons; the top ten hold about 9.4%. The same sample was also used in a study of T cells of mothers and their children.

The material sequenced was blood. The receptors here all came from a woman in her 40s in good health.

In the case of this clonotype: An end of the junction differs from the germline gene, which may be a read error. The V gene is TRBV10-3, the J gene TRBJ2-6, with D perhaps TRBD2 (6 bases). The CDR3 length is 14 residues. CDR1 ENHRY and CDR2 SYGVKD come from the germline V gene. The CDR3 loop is CAIRGDSGDNVLTF. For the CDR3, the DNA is TGTGCCATCAGGGGGGACTCTGGGGACAACGTCCTGACTTTC.

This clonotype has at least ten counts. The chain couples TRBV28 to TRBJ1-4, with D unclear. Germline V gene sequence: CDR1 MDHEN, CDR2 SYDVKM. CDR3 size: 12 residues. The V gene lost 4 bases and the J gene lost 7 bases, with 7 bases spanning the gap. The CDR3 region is CASSSRREKLFF. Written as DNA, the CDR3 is TGTGCCAGCAGTTCACGTCGTGAAAAACTGTTTTTT.

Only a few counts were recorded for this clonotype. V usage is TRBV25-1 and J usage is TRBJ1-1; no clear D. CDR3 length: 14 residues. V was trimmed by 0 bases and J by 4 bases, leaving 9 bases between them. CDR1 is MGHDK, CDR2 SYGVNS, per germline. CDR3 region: CASSEYTEGTEAFF. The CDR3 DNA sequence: TGTGCCAGCAGTGAATACACGGAAGGCACTGAAGCTTTCTTT.

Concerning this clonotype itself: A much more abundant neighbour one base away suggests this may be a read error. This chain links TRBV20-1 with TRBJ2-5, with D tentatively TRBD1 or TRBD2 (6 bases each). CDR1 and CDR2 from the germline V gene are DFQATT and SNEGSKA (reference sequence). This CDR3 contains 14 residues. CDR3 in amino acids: CSVRTGAFQETQYF. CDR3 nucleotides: TGCAGTGTTAGAACGGGGGCATTCCAAGAGACCCAGTACTTC.

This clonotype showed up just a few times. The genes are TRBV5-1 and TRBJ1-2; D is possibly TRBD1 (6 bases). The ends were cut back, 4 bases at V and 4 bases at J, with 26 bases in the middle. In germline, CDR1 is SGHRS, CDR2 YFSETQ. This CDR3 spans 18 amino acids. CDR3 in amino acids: CASSPGTYDSGVFYGYTF. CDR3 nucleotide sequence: TGCGCCAGCAGCCCGGGGACATATGATAGTGGAGTCTTCTATGGCTACACCTTC.

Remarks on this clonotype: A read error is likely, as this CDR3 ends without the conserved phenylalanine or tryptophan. CDR3 DNA sequence: TGTGCCAGCAGTTTAGGCGGTCCCTACGAGCAGTACTAC. Protein product: CASSLGGPYEQYY. The V and J genes are TRBV12-3 or TRBV12-4 and TRBJ2-7; unclear D gene. This CDR3 has 13 residues. Trimming removed 1 base at V and 2 bases at J, with 6 bases between.

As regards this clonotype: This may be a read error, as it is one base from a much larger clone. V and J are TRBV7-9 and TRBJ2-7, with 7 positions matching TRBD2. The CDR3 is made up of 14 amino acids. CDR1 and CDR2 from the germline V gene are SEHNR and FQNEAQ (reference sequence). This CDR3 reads CAGSLSVAGSEQYF. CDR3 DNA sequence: TGTGCCGGCAGCTTGTCGGTAGCGGGTTCCGAGCAGTACTTC.

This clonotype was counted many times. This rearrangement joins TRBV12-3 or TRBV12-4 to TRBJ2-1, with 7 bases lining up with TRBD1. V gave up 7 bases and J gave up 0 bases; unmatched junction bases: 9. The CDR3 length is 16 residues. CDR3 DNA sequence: TGTGCCAGCACTTCACAGGGGTCCATCTCCTACAATGAGCAGTTCTTC. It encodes CASTSQGSISYNEQFF.

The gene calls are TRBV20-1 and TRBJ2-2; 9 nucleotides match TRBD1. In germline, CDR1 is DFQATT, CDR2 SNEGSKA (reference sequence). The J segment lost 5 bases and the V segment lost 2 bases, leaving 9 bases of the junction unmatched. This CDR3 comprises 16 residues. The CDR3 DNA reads TGCAGTGCTAGATCAACACAGGGGGCGCATACCGGGGAGCTGTTTTTT. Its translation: CSARSTQGAHTGELFF.

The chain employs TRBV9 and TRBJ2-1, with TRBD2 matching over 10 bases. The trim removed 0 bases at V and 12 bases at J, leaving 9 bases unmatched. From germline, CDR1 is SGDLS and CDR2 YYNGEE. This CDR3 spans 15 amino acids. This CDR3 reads CASSVDLSGGLGQFF. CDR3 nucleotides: TGTGCCAGCAGCGTAGATCTTAGCGGGGGGTTGGGGCAGTTCTTC.

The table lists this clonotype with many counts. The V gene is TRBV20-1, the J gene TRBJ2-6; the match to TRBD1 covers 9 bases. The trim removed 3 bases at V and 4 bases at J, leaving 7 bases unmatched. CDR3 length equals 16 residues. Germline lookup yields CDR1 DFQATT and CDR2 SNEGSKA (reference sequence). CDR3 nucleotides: TGCAGTGCTAGGCCTACAGGGGGCGCGGGGGCCAACGTCCTGACTTTC. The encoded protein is CSARPTGGAGANVLTF.

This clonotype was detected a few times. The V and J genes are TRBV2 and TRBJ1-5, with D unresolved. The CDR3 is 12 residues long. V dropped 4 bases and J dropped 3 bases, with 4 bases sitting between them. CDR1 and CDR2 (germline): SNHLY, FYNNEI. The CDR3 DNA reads TGTGCCAGCAGTGGGGACAATCAGCCCCAGCATTTT. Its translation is CASSGDNQPQHF.

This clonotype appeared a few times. Written as DNA, the CDR3 is TGTGCCAGCTCACTCCCCAACCGACAGGATGGCTACACCTTC. Translated, it gives CASSLPNRQDGYTF. This rearrangement joins TRBV18 to TRBJ1-2, with D possibly being TRBD1 (6 bases). With 4 bases removed from V and 6 bases from J, the gap between germline ends came to 15 bases. Germline V gene lookup returns CDR1 KGHSH and CDR2 LQKENI. The CDR3 spans 14 residues.

In nucleotides, the CDR3 is TGTGCCAGCAGCGACCCCCCAAAAGGGACCCAGTACTTC. Translated, it gives CASSDPPKGTQYF. V gene TRBV7-2 combines with J gene TRBJ2-5; no clear D. The germline V gene has CDR1 SGHTA and CDR2 FQGNSA. The CDR3 runs to 13 residues. Trimming removed 5 bases at V and 7 bases at J, with 14 bases between.

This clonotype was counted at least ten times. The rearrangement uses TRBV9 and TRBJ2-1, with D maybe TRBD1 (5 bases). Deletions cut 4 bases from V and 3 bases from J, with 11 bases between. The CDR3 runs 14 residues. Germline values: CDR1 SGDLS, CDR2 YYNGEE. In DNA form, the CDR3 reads TGTGCCAGCAGCTCCTCGGACAACTACAATGAGCAGTTCTTC. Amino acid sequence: CASSSSDNYNEQFF. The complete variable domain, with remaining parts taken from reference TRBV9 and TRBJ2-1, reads DSGVTQTPKHLITATGQRVTLRCSPRSGDLSVYWYQQSLDQGLQFLIQYYNGEERAKGNILERFSAQQFPDLHSELNLSSLELGDSALYFCASSSSDNYNEQFFGPGTRLTVL.

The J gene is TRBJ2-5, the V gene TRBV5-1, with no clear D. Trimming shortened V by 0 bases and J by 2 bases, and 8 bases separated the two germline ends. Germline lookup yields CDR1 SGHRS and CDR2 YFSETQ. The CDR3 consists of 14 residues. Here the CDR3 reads CASSLDGLQETQYF. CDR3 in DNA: TGCGCCAGCAGCTTGGATGGCTTACAAGAGACCCAGTACTTC.

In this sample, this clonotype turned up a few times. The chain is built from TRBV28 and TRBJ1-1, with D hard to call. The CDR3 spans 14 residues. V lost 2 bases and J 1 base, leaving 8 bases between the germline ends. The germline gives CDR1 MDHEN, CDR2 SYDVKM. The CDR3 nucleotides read TGTGCCAGCAGTTTAAGTGGATCGAACACTGAAGCTTTCTTT. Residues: CASSLSGSNTEAFF.

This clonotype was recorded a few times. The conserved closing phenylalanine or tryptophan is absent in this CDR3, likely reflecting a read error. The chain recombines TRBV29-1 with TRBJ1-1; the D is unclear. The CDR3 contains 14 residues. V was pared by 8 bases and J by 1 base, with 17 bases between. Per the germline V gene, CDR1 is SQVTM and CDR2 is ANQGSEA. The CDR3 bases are TGCAGCACGAGAAGATCACTGGGGAACACTGAAGCTTTCCTT. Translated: CSTRRSLGNTEAFL.

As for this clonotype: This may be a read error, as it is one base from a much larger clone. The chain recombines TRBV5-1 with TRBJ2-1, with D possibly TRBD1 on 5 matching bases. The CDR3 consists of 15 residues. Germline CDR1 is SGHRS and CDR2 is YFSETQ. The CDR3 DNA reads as TGCGCCAGCATACTTAATGACGGACACTACAATGAGCTGTTCTTC. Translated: CASILNDGHYNELFF.

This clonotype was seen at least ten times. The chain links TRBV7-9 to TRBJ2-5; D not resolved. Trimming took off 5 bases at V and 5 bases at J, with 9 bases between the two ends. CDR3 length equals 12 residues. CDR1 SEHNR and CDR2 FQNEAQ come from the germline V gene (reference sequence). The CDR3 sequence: CASSPTSETQYF. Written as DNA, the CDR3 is TGTGCCAGCAGCCCGACTTCGGAGACCCAGTACTTC.

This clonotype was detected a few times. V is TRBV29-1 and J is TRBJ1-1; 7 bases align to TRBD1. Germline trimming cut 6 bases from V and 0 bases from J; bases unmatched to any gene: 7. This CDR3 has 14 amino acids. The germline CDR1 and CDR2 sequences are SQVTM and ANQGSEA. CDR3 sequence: CSVDYRGLNTEAFF. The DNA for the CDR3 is TGCAGCGTGGACTACAGGGGATTGAACACTGAAGCTTTCTTT.

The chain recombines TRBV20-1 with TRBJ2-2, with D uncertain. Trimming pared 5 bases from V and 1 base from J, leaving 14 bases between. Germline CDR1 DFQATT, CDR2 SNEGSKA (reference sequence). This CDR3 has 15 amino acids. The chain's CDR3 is CSAPSRVLNTGELFF. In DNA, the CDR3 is TGCAGTGCTCCATCCCGGGTCTTGAACACCGGGGAGCTGTTTTTT.

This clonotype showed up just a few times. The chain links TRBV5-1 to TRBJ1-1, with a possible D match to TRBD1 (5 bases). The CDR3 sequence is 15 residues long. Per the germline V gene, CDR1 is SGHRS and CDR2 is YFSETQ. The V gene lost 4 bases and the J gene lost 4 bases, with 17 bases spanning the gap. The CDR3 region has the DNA TGCGCCAGCAGCCCGACGACAGCTACAAGCACTGAAGCTTTCTTT. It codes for CASSPTTATSTEAFF.

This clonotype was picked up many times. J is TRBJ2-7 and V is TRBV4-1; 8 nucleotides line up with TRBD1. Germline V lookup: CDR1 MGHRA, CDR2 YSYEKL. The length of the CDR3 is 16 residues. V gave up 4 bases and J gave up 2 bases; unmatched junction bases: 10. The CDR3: CASSLGQGALAYEQYF. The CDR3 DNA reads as TGCGCCAGCAGCCTCGGACAGGGCGCGCTAGCCTACGAGCAGTACTTC.

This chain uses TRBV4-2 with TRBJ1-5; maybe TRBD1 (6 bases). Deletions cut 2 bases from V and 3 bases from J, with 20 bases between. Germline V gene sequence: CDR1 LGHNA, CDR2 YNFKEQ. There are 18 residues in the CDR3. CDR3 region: CASSQSSNRDKNNQPQHF. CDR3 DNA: TGTGCCAGCAGCCAAAGCAGCAACCGGGACAAGAACAATCAGCCCCAGCATTTT.

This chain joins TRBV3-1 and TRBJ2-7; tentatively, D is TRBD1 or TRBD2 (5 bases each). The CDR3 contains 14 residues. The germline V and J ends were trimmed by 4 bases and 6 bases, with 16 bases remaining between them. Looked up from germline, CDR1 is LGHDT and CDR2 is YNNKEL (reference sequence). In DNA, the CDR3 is TGTGCCAGCAGCCTCGGGACCCACTCTCTCGAGCAGTACTTC. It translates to CASSLGTHSLEQYF.

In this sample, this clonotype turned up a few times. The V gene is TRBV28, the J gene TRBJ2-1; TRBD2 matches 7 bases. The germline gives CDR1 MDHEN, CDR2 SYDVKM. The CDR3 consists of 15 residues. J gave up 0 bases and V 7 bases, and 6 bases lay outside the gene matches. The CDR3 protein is CASTSGGISYNEQFF. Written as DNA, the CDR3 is TGTGCCAGCACCTCGGGAGGAATCTCCTACAATGAGCAGTTCTTC.

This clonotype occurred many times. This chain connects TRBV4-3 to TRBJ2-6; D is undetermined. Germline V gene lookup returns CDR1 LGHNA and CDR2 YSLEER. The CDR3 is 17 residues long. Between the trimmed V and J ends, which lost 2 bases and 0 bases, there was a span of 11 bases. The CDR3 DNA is TGCGCCAGCAGCCAAACACCGTTCCCCTCTGGGGCCAACGTCCTGACTTTC. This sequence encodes CASSQTPFPSGANVLTF.